This T cell receptor (beta chain) emerged from a study of cytomegalovirus exposure and HLA in healthy donors (dated by TCRdb to 2015 to 2018). Broadly, across the study: An earlier analysis of some 500 of the donors reported 276 Gb of sequence data and 100 million to 140 million unique TCR beta sequences from 150 million to 200 million T cells. Using immunosequencing, the study profiled T cell repertoires from roughly 650 subjects and related those repertoires to cytomegalovirus serostatus. Roughly five DR-DQ haplotypes were treated as single units for association and clustering because of strong linkage in the cohort. An early release covering 500 to 750 HLA-typed donors comprised roughly 300 gigabases of sequencing data and tens of millions of unique TCR sequences. A later genetic analysis took genome-wide SNP genotypes for about three fifths of the 666 donors and used that subset as a discovery cohort. Along with the roughly 670-subject first cohort, a separate validation cohort of roughly 110 different subjects was used. The later analysis used no new phenotypic data to find candidate immune exposures, relying instead on TCR beta sequences and their occurrence across donors. The genetic ancestry cluster associated with self-reported Caucasian donors included over 65% of the roughly 400 genotyped donors. The number of donors typed differed by locus, with roughly 629-640 for A, B, C, DRB1 and DQB1, 522 for DQA1, nearly 610 for DPA1, and 450 to 480 for DPB1. Donor age, sex, ethnicity and CMV serostatus were compiled alongside the repertoire data. High-throughput TCR immunosequencing, statistical association of individual TCRs with disease status, and machine learning were combined to predict cytomegalovirus infection status. Every discovery cohort repertoire had been produced on one sequencing platform. The study aimed to test whether signatures of past pathogen exposure could be identified by cataloging public T cell receptors. In a later analysis, previously published TCR beta repertoires from more than 500 donors were re-analyzed and high-resolution HLA genotyping was added so that TCR occurrence patterns could be studied. Across around 400 genotyped donors of the cohort, an average of roughly 200,000 unique TCR beta nucleotide sequences per donor were sequenced, and 15% to 20% of those sequences were non-productive. To decide whether each TCR beta V gene segment behaved as functional or pseudogenic, an earlier analysis of some 600 of the donors relied on high-throughput TCR beta sequencing. Both class I and class II loci were covered by HLA typing, at four-digit resolution. Overall results and qualifications from the work: Across donors, most TCR sequences were observed very rarely, whereas some public TCRs were present in many individuals. In both the original and validation cohorts, the classifier was reported to diagnose cytomegalovirus status with high specificity and sensitivity. A later genetic analysis reported fewer N-insertions in productive TCRs among donors in an Asian-associated ancestry cluster than the approximately 670-donor mean. Because some donors lacked HLA typing at each locus, the association tests relied only on the typed subset. The study gave a list of about 160 TCR beta chains associated with cytomegalovirus. Linkage disequilibrium might explain the correlated functional status among segregating V segments, but an unknown experimental factor could not be excluded. CMV serostatus was the only immune exposure information available for the cohort. The authors suggested that the approach could potentially be extended to other disease states and immunological phenotypes. A later analysis associated some 17,000 TCR beta sequences with specific HLA alleles at a false discovery rate of 0.05. In a later analysis, the rate of TCR association differed among HLA loci, with DRB1 alleles having the most associated TCRs and HLA-C alleles having the fewest. Compared with equally common non-associated chains, HLA-associated TCR beta chains in a later analysis were more clonally expanded and had lower generation probabilities. A cluster of highly shared sequence variants was judged likely to be a technical artifact of the sequencing pipeline. In a later analysis, several top co-occurrence clusters were reported to appear linked to parvovirus B19, influenza, CMV and Epstein-Barr virus. Roughly uniform sequencing depth across donors was assumed in presence/absence analyses, although this assumption may not hold. The cohort was sequenced for TCR beta chains only, and without alpha or paired-chain data the features that could be detected were limited. A later analysis found that most CMV-associated TCR beta chains appeared HLA-restricted, with HLA associations seemingly driven largely by CMV exposure. In vitro tests confirmed that a few of the cytomegalovirus-associated TCR beta chains recognize cytomegalovirus antigens. The earlier analysis of approximately 540 of the donors excluded over 15 rarely observed V segments, including chromosome 9 orphons, because counts were too low. V-gene and J-gene trimming of TCR beta chains was associated with a missense DCLRE1C variant in a later genetic analysis, and the association was replicated in an independent cohort. Some IMGT-functional V segments, including TRBV6-2 and TRBV6-3, could not be distinguished by the 87-base-pair reads and were therefore excluded. When HLA alleles, especially DR and DQ, strongly co-occurred, attributing TCR associations to individual alleles was difficult. Broadly in line with IMGT annotations, most TCR beta V segments showed up in productive rearrangements about 90% or about 30% of the time in an earlier analysis of several hundred of the donors. A further reported finding was that TCR beta sequences accurately predicted the HLA-A and HLA-B alleles for most subjects in the first cohort.

CDR1 and CDR2 were assigned from the germline V gene as SGHTA and FQGTGA. V sheds 3 bases and J sheds 7 bases, leaving 16 bases between their ends. The CDR3 spans 15 residues, from the cysteine through the phenylalanine. Just the 45-base CDR3 DNA is kept, in frame starting at base 1. As concerns this clone: No cognate antigen has been identified for it. No base quality values were provided; no much bigger clone lies one nucleotide off.

The cohort consisted of 666 healthy bone marrow donors. At the time of sampling, all cohort members were nominally healthy, though unrecorded immune exposures were likely present. The donor was CMV seronegative and was included in the group of 352 seronegative cohort members. A peripheral blood sample was provided by each donor, and peripheral blood mononuclear cells were used for TCR beta sequencing. Genomic DNA was extracted from the blood cell samples with the Qiagen DNeasy Blood Extraction Kit. The library was generated by the immunoSEQ multiplex PCR assay. For the multiplex PCR, a mixture combining 60 forward primers for TCR Vbeta segments and 13 reverse primers for TCR Jbeta segments was used. Amplification of the CDR3 region of rearranged TCR beta genes was performed with a multiplex PCR assay on genomic DNA. The amplified TCR beta libraries were sequenced on the Illumina HiSeq System as 87-base-pair reads. Regarding the original processing steps: A later analysis counted some 80 million unique TCR beta chains across the 600 to 850 repertoires, and around 9.9 million of these chains were shared by at least two donors. Raw reads were error-corrected and collapsed into unique sequences with a nearest-neighbor algorithm that merged closely related sequences to remove PCR and sequencing errors. Alignment of CDR3 sequences to IMGT reference sequences was used to assign V, D and J gene segments. For a sequence to be retained, at least a six-nucleotide match to both a V gene segment and a J gene segment was required. A rearrangement counted as productive if the CDR3 had no stop codons and remained in frame with V and J, and every other rearrangement counted as non-productive. CDR3 was defined by IMGT convention, running from the second conserved V-encoded cysteine to the conserved J-encoded phenylalanine. In an earlier analysis of approximately 590 of the donors, sequences lacking an unambiguous match to a single V gene segment were excluded. An earlier analysis of fewer than 650 of the donors classified V segments as functional when productive rearrangements were above 56.7% and as segregating when the standard deviation between donors was above 5%. A statistical classification framework was built to diagnose cytomegalovirus status from the catalog of TCR beta chain sequences. V and J gene assignment, in a later analysis, came from comparing TCR nucleotide sequences with IMGT/GENE-DB human TR gene sequences. A later analysis assigned CDR3 sequences and most-parsimonious VDJ recombination scenarios with the TCRdist pipeline. In a later analysis, each TCR beta chain was defined by its CDR3 amino acid sequence together with its V-gene family, and reads lacking a unique V-gene family were excluded. To address suspected cross-contamination and a sequencing artifact, a later analysis removed a few hundred highly shared, low-generation-probability nucleotide sequences. For each public chain, a later analysis derived a clonal expansion index from normalized ranks of inferred template counts within each repertoire. In a later analysis, generation probabilities were computed with a VDJ recombination model fitted to out-of-frame rearrangements, and the resulting probabilities were checked against IGoR. In a later analysis, TCR-TCR, TCR-HLA and TCR-CMV co-occurrence was scored with hypergeometric tests, and a repertoire-size bias correction was applied to TCR pairs. A later analysis estimated false discovery rates by permuting HLA or CMV assignments 20 times. In a later analysis, co-occurring TCRs were grouped using DBSCAN, and TCRdist sequence similarity was added for clustering within HLA-allele-positive subsets. Repertoires with fewer than 30,000 or more than 120,000 public chains, plus five repertoires with anomalous nucleotide sharing, were excluded from co-occurrence clustering. Not all clones reach the TCRdb copy of this immuneACCESS table, which keeps in-frame sequences only. Checked studies attribute under half of the gap to unresolved V genes and leave the rest unexplained. That table supplies the V and J calls and clone size; D and trimming were determined from the DNA. Counted in this sample were 150,000 to 200,000 clones; around 78% of them appeared once. Jointly, the top ten make up around 1.9% of the sample.

This receptor was obtained from a man aged 25 to 40 in good health and CMV-seronegative. The sequenced sample consisted of PBMCs. The chain uses TRBV7-3 and TRBJ2-1; TRBD2 is a weak D gene call, 6 bases matching. The CDR3 in this case is CASSFYGRPGNEQFF. The nucleotide sequence is given as TGTGCCAGCAGCTTCTACGGGAGACCGGGGAATGAGCAGTTCTTC.